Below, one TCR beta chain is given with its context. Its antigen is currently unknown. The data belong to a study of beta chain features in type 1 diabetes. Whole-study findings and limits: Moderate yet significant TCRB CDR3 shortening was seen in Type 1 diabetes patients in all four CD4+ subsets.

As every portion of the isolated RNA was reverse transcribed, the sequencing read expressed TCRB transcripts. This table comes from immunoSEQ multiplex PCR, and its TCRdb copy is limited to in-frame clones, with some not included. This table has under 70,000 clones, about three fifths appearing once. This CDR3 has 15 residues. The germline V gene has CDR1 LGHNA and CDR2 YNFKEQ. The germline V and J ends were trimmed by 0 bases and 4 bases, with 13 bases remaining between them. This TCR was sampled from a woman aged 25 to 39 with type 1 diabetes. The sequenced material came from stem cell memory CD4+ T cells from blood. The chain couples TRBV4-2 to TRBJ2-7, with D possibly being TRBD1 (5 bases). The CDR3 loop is CASSQDWADKYEQYF. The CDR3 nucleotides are TGTGCCAGCAGCCAAGATTGGGCGGACAAATACGAGCAGTACTTC.